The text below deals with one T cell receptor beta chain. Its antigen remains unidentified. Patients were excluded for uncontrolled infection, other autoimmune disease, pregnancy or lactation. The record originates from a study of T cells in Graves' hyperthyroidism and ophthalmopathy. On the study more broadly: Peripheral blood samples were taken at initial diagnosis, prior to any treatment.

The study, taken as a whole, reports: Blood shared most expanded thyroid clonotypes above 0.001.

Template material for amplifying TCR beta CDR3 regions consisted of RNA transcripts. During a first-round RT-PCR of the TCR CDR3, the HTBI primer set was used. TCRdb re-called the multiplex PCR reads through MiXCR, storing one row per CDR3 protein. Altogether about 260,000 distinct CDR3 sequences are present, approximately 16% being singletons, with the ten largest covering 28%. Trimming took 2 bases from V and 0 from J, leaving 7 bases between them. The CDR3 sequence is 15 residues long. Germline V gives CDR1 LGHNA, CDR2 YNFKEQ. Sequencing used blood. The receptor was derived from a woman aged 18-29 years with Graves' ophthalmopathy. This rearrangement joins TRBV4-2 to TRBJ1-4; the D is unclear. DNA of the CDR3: TGTGCCAGCAGCCAACCGGGAGCAACTAATGAAAAACTGTTTTTT. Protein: CASSQPGATNEKLFF.